This TCR beta chain originates from a study of control samples from healthy donors and cancer patients. The CDR3 contains 18 residues. Germline V gene data show CDR1 as SGHTA and CDR2 as FQGNSA. V gave up 3 bases and J gave up 2 bases; unmatched junction bases: 15. Repertoires were generated with immunoSEQ multiplex PCR, while TCRdb's copy carries only in-frame clones and drops some. The sample consists of about 250,000 clones, around 79% of them appearing once. Material for sequencing was PBMCs. The chain uses TRBV7-2 and TRBJ2-5, with 7 bases fitting TRBD2. The sequence was obtained from a woman aged 60-75 years with lung cancer. This CDR3 is CASSFATGGAPDQETQYF. Here the CDR3 DNA reads TGTGCCAGCAGCTTCGCGACGGGGGGAGCGCCGGATCAAGAGACCCAGTACTTC. Combining the CDR3 with reference TRBV7-2 and TRBJ2-5 gives the whole variable domain GAGVSQSPSNKVTEKGKDVELRCDPISGHTALYWYRQSLGQGLEFLIYFQGNSAPDKSGLPSDRFSAERTGGSVSTLTIQRTQQEDSAVYLCASSFATGGAPDQETQYFGPGTRLLVL.